This TCR beta chain was captured in a study of T-cell memory formation after mild COVID-19. TCRdb analysed the 5' RACE reads with MiXCR anew, one entry per CDR3 protein. Altogether around 430,000 distinct CDR3 sequences are present, roughly 15% being singletons, with the ten largest covering about a fifth. This clonotype appeared many times. The sequence was collected from a young man who had mild COVID-19 (a few samples of this study predate the infection). Cell type and time point are not known. Sample: PBMCs or a T cell subset sorted from them (not recorded which).

CDR3 sequence (DNA): TGCGCCAGCAGCTTGCGACAGCCAGTTAATGAGCAGTTCTTC. Amino acids: CASSLRQPVNEQFF. The chain links TRBV5-1 to TRBJ2-1, with D possibly TRBD1 on 5 matching bases. The germline gives CDR1 SGHRS, CDR2 YFSETQ. The CDR3 contains 14 residues. The V end lost 1 base, the J end lost 7 bases, and 12 bases lay between the germline ends.